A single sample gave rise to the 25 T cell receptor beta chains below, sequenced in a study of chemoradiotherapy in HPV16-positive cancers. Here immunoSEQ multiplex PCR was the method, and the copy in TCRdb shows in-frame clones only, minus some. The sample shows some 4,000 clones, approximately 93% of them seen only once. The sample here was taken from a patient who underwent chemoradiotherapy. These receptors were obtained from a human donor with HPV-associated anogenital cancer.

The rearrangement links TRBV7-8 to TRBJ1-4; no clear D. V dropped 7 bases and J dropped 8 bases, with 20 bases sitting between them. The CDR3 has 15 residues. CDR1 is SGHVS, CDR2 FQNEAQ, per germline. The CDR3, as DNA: TGTGCCAGCACCGTTGGTTCCTCATACAAGGAAAAACTGTTTTTT. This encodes CASTVGSSYKEKLFF.

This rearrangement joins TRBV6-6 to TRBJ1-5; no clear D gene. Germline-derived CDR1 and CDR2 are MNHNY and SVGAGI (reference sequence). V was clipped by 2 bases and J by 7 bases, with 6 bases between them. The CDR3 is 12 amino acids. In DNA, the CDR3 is TGTGCCAGCAGTTACGAGAAGCAGCCCCAGCATTTT. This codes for CASSYEKQPQHF.

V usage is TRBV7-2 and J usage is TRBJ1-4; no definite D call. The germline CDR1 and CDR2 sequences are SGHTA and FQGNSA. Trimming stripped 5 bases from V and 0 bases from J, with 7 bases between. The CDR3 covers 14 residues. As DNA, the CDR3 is TGTGCCAGCAGCCACCACGCAACTAATGAAAAACTGTTTTTT. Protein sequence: CASSHHATNEKLFF.

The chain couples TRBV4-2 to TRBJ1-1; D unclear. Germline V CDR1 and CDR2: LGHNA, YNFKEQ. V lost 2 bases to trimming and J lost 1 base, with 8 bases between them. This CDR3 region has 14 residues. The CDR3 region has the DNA TGTGCCAGCAGCCAACATCCAAGGAACACTGAAGCTTTCTTT. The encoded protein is CASSQHPRNTEAFF.

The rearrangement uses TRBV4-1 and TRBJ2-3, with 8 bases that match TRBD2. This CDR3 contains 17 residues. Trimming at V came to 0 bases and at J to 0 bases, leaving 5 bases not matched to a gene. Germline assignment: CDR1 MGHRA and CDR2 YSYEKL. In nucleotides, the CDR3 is TGCGCCAGCAGCCAAGATGGCGGGGGGACTAGCACAGATACGCAGTATTTT. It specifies CASSQDGGGTSTDTQYF.

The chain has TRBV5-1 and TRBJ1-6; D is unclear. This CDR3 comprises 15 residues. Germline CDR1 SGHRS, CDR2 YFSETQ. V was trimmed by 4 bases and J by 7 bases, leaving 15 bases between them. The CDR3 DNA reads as TGCGCCAGCAGCCCGAGGGAGGGTAGGAATTCACCCCTCCACTTT. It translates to CASSPREGRNSPLHF.

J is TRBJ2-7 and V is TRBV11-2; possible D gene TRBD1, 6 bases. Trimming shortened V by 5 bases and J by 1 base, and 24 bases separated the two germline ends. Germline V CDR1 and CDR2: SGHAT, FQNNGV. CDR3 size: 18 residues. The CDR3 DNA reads TGTGCCAGCAGCGTTAGAGTCCATCCACAGGGTTTTTCCTACGAGCAGTACTTC. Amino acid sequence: CASSVRVHPQGFSYEQYF.

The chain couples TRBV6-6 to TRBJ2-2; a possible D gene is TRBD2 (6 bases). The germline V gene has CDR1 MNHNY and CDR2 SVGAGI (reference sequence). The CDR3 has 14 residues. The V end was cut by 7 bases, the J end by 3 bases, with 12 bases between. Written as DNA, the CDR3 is TGTGCCAGCATTAAATCGGGGGACACCGGGGAGCTGTTTTTT. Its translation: CASIKSGDTGELFF.

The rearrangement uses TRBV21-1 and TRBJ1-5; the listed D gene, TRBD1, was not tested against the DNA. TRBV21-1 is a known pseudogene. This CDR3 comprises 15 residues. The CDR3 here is CASSKVGQGDQPQHF. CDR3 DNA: TGTGCCAGCAGCAAAGTGGGACAGGGCGATCAGCCCCAGCATTTT.

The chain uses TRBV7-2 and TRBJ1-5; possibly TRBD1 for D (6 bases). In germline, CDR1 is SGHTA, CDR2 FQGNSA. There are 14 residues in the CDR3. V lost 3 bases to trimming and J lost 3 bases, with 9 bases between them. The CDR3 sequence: CASSFRGPNQPQHF. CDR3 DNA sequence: TGTGCCAGCAGCTTTCGGGGGCCCAATCAGCCCCAGCATTTT.

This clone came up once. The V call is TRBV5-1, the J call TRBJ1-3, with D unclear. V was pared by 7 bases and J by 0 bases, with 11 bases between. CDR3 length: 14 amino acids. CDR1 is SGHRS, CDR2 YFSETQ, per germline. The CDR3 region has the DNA TGCGCCAGCGCCCCCCAGGTCTCTGGAAACACCATATATTTT. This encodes CASAPQVSGNTIYF.

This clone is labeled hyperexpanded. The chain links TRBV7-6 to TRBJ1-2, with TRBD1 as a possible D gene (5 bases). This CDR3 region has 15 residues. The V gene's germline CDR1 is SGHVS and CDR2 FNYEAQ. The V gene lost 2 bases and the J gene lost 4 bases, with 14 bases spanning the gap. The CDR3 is CASSLSTDAIYGYTF. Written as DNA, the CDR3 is TGTGCCAGCAGCTTATCGACAGACGCTATCTATGGCTACACCTTC.

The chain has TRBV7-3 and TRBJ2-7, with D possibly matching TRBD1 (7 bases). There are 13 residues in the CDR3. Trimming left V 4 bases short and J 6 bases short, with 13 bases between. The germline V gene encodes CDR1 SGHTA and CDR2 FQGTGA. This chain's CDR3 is CASSSSGGGEQYF. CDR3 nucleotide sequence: TGTGCCAGCAGCTCGTCAGGGGGAGGCGAGCAGTACTTC.

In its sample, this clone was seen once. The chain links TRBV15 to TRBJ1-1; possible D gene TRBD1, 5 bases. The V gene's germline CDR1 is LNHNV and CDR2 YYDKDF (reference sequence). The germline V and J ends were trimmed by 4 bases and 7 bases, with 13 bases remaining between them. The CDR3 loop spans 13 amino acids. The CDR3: CATSTEGRGEAFF. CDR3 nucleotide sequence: TGTGCCACCAGCACGGAGGGGAGGGGTGAAGCTTTCTTT.

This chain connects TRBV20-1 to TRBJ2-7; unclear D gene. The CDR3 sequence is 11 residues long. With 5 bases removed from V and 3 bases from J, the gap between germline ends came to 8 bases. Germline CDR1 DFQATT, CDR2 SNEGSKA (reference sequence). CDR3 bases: TGCAGTGCTCCAGTAAACTACGAGCAGTACTTC. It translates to CSAPVNYEQYF.

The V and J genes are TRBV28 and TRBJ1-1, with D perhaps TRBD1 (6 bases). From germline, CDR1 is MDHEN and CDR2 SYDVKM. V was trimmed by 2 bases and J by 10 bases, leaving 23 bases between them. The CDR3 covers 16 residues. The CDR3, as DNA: TGTGCCAGCAGTTTAGGCGTCTCGGGGGGCAGGTTAGGAGCTTTCTTT. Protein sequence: CASSLGVSGGRLGAFF.

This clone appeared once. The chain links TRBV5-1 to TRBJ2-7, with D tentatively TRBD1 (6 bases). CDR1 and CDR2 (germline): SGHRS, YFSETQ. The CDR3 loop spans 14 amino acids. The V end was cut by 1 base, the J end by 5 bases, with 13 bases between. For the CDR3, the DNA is TGCGCCAGCAGCTTGAACAGGGTCGGCGACGAGCAGTACTTC. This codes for CASSLNRVGDEQYF.

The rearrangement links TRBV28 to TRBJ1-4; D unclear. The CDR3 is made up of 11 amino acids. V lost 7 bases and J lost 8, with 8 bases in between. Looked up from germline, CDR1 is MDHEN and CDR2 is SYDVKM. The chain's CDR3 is CASTGGEKLFF. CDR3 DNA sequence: TGTGCCAGCACAGGAGGCGAAAAACTGTTTTTT.

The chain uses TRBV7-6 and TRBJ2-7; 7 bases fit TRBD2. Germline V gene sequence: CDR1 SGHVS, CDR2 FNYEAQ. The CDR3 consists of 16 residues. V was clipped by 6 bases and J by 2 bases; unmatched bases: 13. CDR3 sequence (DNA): TGTGCCAGCAGTATTCGACTGGCGGGGGAGCCCTACGAGCAGTACTTC. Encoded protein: CASSIRLAGEPYEQYF.

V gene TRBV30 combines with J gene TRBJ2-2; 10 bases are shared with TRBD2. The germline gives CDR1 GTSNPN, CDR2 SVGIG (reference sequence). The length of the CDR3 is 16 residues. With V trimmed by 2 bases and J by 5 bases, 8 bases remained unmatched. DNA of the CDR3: TGTGCCTGGAGTCCCAGCGGGGGGGCCCGAACCGGGGAGCTGTTTTTT. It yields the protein CAWSPSGGARTGELFF.

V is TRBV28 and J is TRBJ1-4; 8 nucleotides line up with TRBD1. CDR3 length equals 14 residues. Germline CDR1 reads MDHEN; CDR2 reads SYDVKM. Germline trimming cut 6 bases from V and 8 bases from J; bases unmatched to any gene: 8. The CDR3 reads CASSLDRDREKLFF. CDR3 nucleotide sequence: TGTGCCAGCAGCCTGGACAGGGATAGAGAAAAACTGTTTTTT.

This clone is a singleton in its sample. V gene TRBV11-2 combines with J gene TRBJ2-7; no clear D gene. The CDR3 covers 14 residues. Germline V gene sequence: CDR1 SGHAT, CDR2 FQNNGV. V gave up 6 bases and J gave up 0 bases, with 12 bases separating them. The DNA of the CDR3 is TGTGCCAGCAGTTCGATCAGAAGCTCCTACGAGCAGTACTTC. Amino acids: CASSSIRSSYEQYF.

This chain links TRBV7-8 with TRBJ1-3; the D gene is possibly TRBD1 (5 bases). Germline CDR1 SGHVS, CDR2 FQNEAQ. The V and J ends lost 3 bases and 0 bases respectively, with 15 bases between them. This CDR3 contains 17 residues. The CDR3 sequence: CASSFPSTDSSGNTIYF. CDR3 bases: TGTGCCAGCAGCTTCCCCTCTACCGACAGCTCTGGAAACACCATATATTTT.

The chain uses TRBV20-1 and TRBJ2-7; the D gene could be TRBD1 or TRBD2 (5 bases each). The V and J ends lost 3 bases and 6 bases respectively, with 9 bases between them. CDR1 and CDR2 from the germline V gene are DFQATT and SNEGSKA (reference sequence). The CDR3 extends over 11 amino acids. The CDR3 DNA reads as TGCAGTGCTAGGATGGGGGTCGAGCAGTACTTC. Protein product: CSARMGVEQYF.

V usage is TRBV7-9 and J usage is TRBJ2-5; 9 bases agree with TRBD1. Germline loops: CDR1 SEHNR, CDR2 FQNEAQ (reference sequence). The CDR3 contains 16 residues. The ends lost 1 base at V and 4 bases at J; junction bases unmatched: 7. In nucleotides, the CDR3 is TGTGCCAGCAGCTTAGTACCGGGACAGGGCTCAGAGACCCAGTACTTC. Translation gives CASSLVPGQGSETQYF.